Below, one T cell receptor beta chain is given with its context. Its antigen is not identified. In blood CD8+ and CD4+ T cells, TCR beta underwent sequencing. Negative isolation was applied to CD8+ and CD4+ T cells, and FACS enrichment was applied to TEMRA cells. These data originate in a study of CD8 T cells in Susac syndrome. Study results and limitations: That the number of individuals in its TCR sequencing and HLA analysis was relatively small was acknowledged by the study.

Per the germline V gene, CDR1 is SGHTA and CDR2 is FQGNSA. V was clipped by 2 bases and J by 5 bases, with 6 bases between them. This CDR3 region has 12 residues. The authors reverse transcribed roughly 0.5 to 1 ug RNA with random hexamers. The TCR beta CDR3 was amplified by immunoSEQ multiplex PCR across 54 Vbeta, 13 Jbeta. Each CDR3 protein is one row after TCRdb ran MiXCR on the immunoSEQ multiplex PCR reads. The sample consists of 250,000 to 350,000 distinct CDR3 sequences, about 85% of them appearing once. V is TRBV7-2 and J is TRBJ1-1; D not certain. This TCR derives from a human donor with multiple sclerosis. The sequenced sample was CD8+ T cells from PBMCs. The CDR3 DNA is TGTGCCAGCAGCTTAATTCCGACTGAAGCTTTCTTT. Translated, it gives CASSLIPTEAFF.